This TCR beta chain was profiled in a study of preoperative IRX-2 immunotherapy in early breast cancer. TCRdb keeps only in-frame clones here, not all; method: immunoSEQ multiplex PCR. The table shows about 98,000 clones, with 86% occurring only once. Germline CDR1 KGHSH, CDR2 LQKENI. V was clipped by 2 bases and J by 0 bases; unmatched bases: 4. CDR3 length: 16 residues. Sample treatment: preoperative locoregional IRX-2 cytokine immunotherapy. Samples came from a phase Ib trial of preoperative locoregional IRX-2 cytokine immunotherapy. This clonotype originated in a human donor with breast cancer. The rearrangement uses TRBV18 and TRBJ2-7; the match to TRBD2 covers 10 bases. The sequencing used tumor tissue, collected after IRX-2 immunotherapy. The chain's CDR3 is CASSPGGLAPSYEQYF. The CDR3, as DNA: TGTGCCAGCTCACCAGGGGGACTAGCGCCCTCCTACGAGCAGTACTTC. The full variable domain, its missing parts supplied by reference TRBV18 and TRBJ2-7, is NAGVMQNPRHLVRRRGQEARLRCSPMKGHSHVYWYRQLPEEGLKFMVYLQKENIIDESGMPKERFSAEFPKEGPSILRIQQVVRGDSAAYFCASSPGGLAPSYEQYFGPGTRLTVT.